These 14 T cell receptor beta chains were sequenced from one sample in a study of vaccination effects on CD4 cells after COVID-19. Only in-frame clones appear in the TCRdb table, and some are missing; sequencing was by immunoSEQ multiplex PCR. The sample has about 24,000 clones, around three quarters seen once; the top ten hold 9% to 12%. These receptors' targets are unknown. ViraFEST used viral peptide pools to expand antigen-specific CD4+ T cells before sequencing. CD4+ T cell isolation took place after 10 days of culture. Vaccinated participants had no history of SARS-CoV-2 infection and tested negative for nucleocapsid antibodies. The specimen comprised CD4+ T cells from PBMCs cultured with HCoV-NL63 spike peptides, sampled before COVID-19 vaccination. These receptor sequences come from a human donor who received a COVID-19 vaccine.

The chain links TRBV5-1 to TRBJ1-6, with 7 bases identical to TRBD1. V dropped 0 bases and J dropped 3; count of bases not matched to a gene: 3. The germline gives CDR1 SGHRS, CDR2 YFSETQ. The CDR3 loop spans 16 amino acids. CDR3 sequence: CASSLEGQNYNSPLHF. The CDR3 DNA reads as TGCGCCAGCAGCTTGGAGGGACAGAACTATAATTCACCCCTCCACTTT.

This clone was seen only a few times. The chain has TRBV19 and TRBJ2-3, with 7 bases that match TRBD1. Germline values: CDR1 LNHDA, CDR2 SQIVND (reference sequence). CDR3 length: 15 amino acids. Germline trimming cut 6 bases from V and 2 bases from J; bases unmatched to any gene: 8. The DNA of the CDR3 is TGTGCCAGTAGCCAACAGGGGAGCGTCACAGATACGCAGTATTTT. Protein: CASSQQGSVTDTQYF.

This clone showed up just once. Other DNA sequences of this sample code for an identical CDR3. This chain links TRBV12-3 or TRBV12-4 with TRBJ2-7; TRBD1 matches 8 bases. The V gene end was trimmed by 3 bases and the J gene end by 4 bases; junction bases not matched to a gene: 2. CDR3 length: 13 residues. CDR3 in amino acids: CASSFTGGYEQYF. CDR3 sequence (DNA): TGTGCCAGCAGTTTTACAGGGGGATACGAGCAGTACTTC.

The rearrangement joins TRBV10-1 to TRBJ2-7; D is unclear. Looked up from germline, CDR1 is WNHNN and CDR2 is SYGVQD (reference sequence). Trimming stripped 4 bases from V and 6 bases from J, with 16 bases between. The CDR3 runs 14 residues. CDR3 DNA sequence: TGCGCCAGCAGTGTCGAAGATGGCCTCTCCGAGCAGTACTTC. Translating gives CASSVEDGLSEQYF.

The chain combines TRBV29-1 with TRBJ2-5; no clear D. The CDR3 covers 13 residues. The germline V and J ends were trimmed by 4 bases and 2 bases, with 11 bases remaining between them. Germline CDR1 is SQVTM and CDR2 is ANQGSEA. The CDR3 DNA sequence: TGCAGCGTTGCCACCCAGCCTCAAGAGACCCAGTACTTC. Translating gives CSVATQPQETQYF.

V and J are TRBV2 and TRBJ1-5; TRBD1 matches at 7 bases. Germline-derived CDR1 and CDR2 are SNHLY and FYNNEI. J was trimmed by 1 base and V by 8 bases; bases with no gene match: 11. CDR3 length: 16 residues. The CDR3 loop is CASSERTGGSNQPQHF. CDR3 bases: TGTGCCAGCTCTGAGAGGACAGGCGGGAGCAATCAGCCCCAGCATTTT.

This clone is large in the sample. V usage is TRBV7-2 and J usage is TRBJ2-1; D uncertain. Germline loops: CDR1 SGHTA, CDR2 FQGNSA. The V end lost 4 bases, the J end lost 5 bases, and 15 bases lay between the germline ends. The CDR3 is 15 residues long. The CDR3 DNA follows: TGTGCCAGCAGCTCCTTCAGGACGCTAAACAATGAGCAGTTCTTC. Encoded protein: CASSSFRTLNNEQFF.

This chain joins TRBV3-1 (or the pseudogene TRBV3-2) and TRBJ1-3; TRBD1 is a possible D gene (6 bases). Trimming cost V 0 bases and J 4 bases, with 13 bases left between them. Germline CDR1 is LGHDT and CDR2 is YNNKEL (reference sequence). The CDR3 runs 16 residues. In DNA, the CDR3 is TGTGCCAGCAGCCAAGATTTTCAGGGGCTCGGAAACACCATATATTTT. Translated, it gives CASSQDFQGLGNTIYF.

The chain recombines TRBV25-1 with TRBJ1-4, with a weak D call TRBD1 (6 bases). The CDR3 has 13 residues. Germline V CDR1 and CDR2: MGHDK, SYGVNS. The V end was cut by 8 bases, the J end by 8 bases, with 15 bases between. The CDR3 reads CASQGGWREKLFF. For the CDR3, the DNA is TGTGCCAGCCAAGGGGGATGGAGGGAAAAACTGTTTTTT.

The chain employs TRBV7-6 and TRBJ2-3; D gene ambiguous. Germline values: CDR1 SGHVS, CDR2 FNYEAQ. V lost 5 bases and J 0 bases, leaving 15 bases between the germline ends. This CDR3 contains 16 residues. Here the CDR3 DNA reads TGTGCCAGCAGCGAAGGTCCGGGTCCCAGCACAGATACGCAGTATTTT. This encodes CASSEGPGPSTDTQYF.

The chain recombines TRBV5-5 with TRBJ2-2; 10 nucleotides line up with TRBD1. From germline, CDR1 is SGHKS and CDR2 YYEKEE (reference sequence). The trim removed 4 bases at V and 5 bases at J, leaving 8 bases unmatched. The CDR3 has 16 amino acids. The CDR3 sequence is CASSPGQGVLTGELFF. The DNA of the CDR3 is TGTGCCAGCAGCCCAGGACAGGGGGTTTTAACCGGGGAGCTGTTTTTT. Based on the CDR3 plus reference TRBV5-5 and TRBJ2-2, the full variable domain is DAGVTQSPTHLIKTRGQQVTLRCSPISGHKSVSWYQQVLGQGPQFIFQYYEKEERGRGNFPDRFSARQFPNYSSELNVNALLLGDSALYLCASSPGQGVLTGELFFGEGSRLTVL.

The chain couples TRBV19 to TRBJ1-5; 7 bases fit TRBD1. V dropped 3 bases and J dropped 4; count of bases not matched to a gene: 9. The CDR3 contains 16 residues. Germline-derived CDR1 and CDR2 are LNHDA and SQIVND (reference sequence). Here the CDR3 reads CASSIVRGGANQPQHF. CDR3 in DNA: TGTGCCAGTAGTATCGTTAGAGGGGGCGCGAATCAGCCCCAGCATTTT.

This clone was detected only a few times. This chain joins TRBV4-1 and TRBJ1-5; D gene unclear. The CDR3 is 13 amino acids. With 1 base removed from V and 5 bases from J, the gap between germline ends came to 6 bases. CDR1 and CDR2 (germline): MGHRA, YSYEKL. The CDR3 DNA reads as TGCGCCAGCAGCCAAGGCCGATATCAGCCCCAGCATTTT. It specifies CASSQGRYQPQHF.

This chain joins TRBV30 and TRBJ2-5; 12 nucleotides agree with TRBD1. V trimming: 5 bases; J trimming: 6 bases; junction bases outside the gene matches: 7. The CDR3 loop spans 14 amino acids. Germline CDR1 is GTSNPN and CDR2 is SVGIG (reference sequence). CDR3 sequence: CAWAGTGGVQTQYF. CDR3 sequence (DNA): TGTGCCTGGGCCGGGACAGGGGGCGTGCAGACCCAGTACTTC. Full variable domain (outside the CDR3, taken from reference TRBV30 and TRBJ2-5): SQTIHQWPATLVQPVGSPLSLECTVEGTSNPNLYWYRQAAGRGLQLLFYSVGIGQISSEVPQNLSASRPQDRQFILSSKKLLLSDSGFYLCAWAGTGGVQTQYFGPGTRLLVL.